This TCR beta chain is from a study of neurological immune-mediated disorders. Time point of the sample: longitudinal time-point 1 (baseline). Unsorted libraries were prepared from 2 million PBMCs held at -80 C. It was by 5'RACE with 10-nucleotide random UMIs that the cDNA was made. TCRdb fed the 5' RACE reads into MiXCR, producing one record per CDR3 protein. This table holds about 50,000 distinct CDR3 sequences, 10% found once. Per germline, CDR1 KGHSH and CDR2 LQKENI. The CDR3 consists of 14 residues. V lost 3 bases to trimming and J lost 1 base, with 9 bases between them. This clonotype has a count of ten or more.

The chain is built from TRBV18 and TRBJ1-1, with D perhaps TRBD1 (5 bases). This receptor was obtained from a woman between 40 and 50 years old in good health. Sequenced: PBMCs. This chain's CDR3 is CASSPTGGNTEAFF. Here the CDR3 DNA reads TGTGCCAGCTCACCGACCGGGGGGAACACTGAAGCTTTCTTT.